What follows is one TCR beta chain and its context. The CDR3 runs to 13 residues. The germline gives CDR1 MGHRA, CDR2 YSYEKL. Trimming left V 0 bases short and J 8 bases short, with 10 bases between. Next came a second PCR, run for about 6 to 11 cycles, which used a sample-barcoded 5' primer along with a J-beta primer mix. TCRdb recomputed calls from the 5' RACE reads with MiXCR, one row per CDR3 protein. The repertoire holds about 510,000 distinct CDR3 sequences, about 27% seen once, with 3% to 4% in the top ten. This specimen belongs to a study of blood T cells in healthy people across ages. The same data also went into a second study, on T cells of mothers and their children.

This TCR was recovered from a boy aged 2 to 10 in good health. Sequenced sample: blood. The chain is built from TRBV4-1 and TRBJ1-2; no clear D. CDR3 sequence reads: CASSQEWGAGYTF. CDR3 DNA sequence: TGCGCCAGCAGCCAAGAATGGGGAGCGGGCTACACCTTC.